This T cell receptor (beta chain) was recovered during a study of blood T cells in healthy people across ages (dated by TCRdb to 2013 to 2016). Looking at the study overall: In model experiments, template switching captured roughly one uniquely barcoded TCR beta cDNA molecule for every two T cells. For two donors (one aged 18 to 29 and one aged 80 or older), the study analyzed two additional independent replicas of 1 million unique cDNA reads from the same blood draw. To avoid experimental bias, donors of different ages were distributed randomly across sequencing lanes. Using deep sequencing normalized with unique cDNA molecular identifiers, the study measured how TCR beta repertoire diversity changes with age. Four age groups were formed from the donors: young (average roughly 15 years), middle-aged (less than 40), aged (about 68) and long-lived (roughly 88).

Systemically healthy Caucasian individuals from Russia, 35 to 50 in total and aged roughly 6 to 100 years, were included as donors. About 9.1 milliliters of peripheral blood were collected from each donor into EDTA-treated Vacutainer tubes. PBMCs were isolated by Ficoll-Paque density-gradient centrifugation, with at least 6 million obtained per sample. Trizol reagent was used to extract total RNA from the PBMCs, yielding at least 6 micrograms per sample. The percentages of naive CD45RAhigh/CD27high T cells were determined by flow cytometry on a PBMC aliquot from every donor. This clonotype occurred a few times. Its antigen is unknown. No clone much larger than this one lies a single base away; base qualities are absent. V is shortened by 5 bases, J by 6 bases, and the region joining them spans 16 bases. For CDR1 and CDR2, the germline V gene lists SGHTA and FQGNSA. The CDR3 goes from the cysteine to the phenylalanine over 14 residues. Of the read, only the CDR3 DNA is kept; its 42 bases are in frame from base 1.

The full study reports these points: As age increased, observed TCR beta diversity per million T cells dropped in a roughly linear way, and a significant reduction was already evident by age roughly 36. The long-lived group showed more naive CD4+ T cells, fewer expanded clones and increased TCR diversity than the aged group, suggesting age selection. Estimates of total diversity from one million sequenced T cells were regarded as lower bounds and underestimates. Because the CMV infection status of the donors was unknown, age-related changes in expanded clonotypes may potentially have been confounded. A strong correlation was found between observed TCR beta diversity and the percentage of naive T cells measured by flow cytometry. Since profiling was done on bulk unsorted PBMCs, naive and antigen-experienced compartments could not be conclusively compared.

The library was produced with 5' RACE. Sequencing relied on an Illumina HiSeq 2500. The second PCR ran for about 6 to 12 cycles and used a J-beta primer mix along with a sample-barcoded 5' primer. A template-switch 5' adaptor carrying 12 random nucleotides introduced a unique molecular identifier onto each TCR beta cDNA molecule. At least 2.5 million CDR3-containing paired-end reads were obtained from each sample. First-strand cDNA synthesis was performed from all RNA using the Mint cDNA synthesis kit, with priming by a TRBC-specific oligonucleotide. All cDNA was treated with uracil-DNA glycosylase and then went through a first 18-cycle PCR with the universal primers M1SS and BC2_uni_R. Processing in the source paper ran as follows. Normalization of each sample was performed by random selection of 1 million high-quality reads, each carrying a distinct molecular identifier. Instead of being binned into consensus sequences, reads that shared molecular identifiers were thrown out. MiTCR, with a Q25 quality threshold and the strictest error-elimination algorithm, was used for CDR3 identification, clonotype clustering and error correction. A nonparametric unseen species model with Euler transformation was used to estimate lower-bound total TCR beta diversity. In TCRdb, the public reads were trimmed at Q25 with fastp and aligned with MiXCR, with productive beta chains retained. CDR3 protein duplicates are merged, each entry listing the most common genes and DNA. Here the V and J calls rest on TCRdb's processing, not on the authors' analysis. The sample table holds around 1,500,000 distinct CDR3 sequences, of which approximately 38% were seen once. Of the sample, 7% to 9.5% is held by the ten largest clones.

Material for sequencing was blood. The rearrangement combines TRBV7-2 with TRBJ1-2; the D gene is possibly TRBD1, with 5 bases matching. The sequence was collected from a woman aged 18 to 35 in good health. CDR3 region: CASSASVGGDGYTF. The nucleotides read TGTGCCAGCAGCGCCTCCGTGGGGGGAGATGGCTACACCTTC.